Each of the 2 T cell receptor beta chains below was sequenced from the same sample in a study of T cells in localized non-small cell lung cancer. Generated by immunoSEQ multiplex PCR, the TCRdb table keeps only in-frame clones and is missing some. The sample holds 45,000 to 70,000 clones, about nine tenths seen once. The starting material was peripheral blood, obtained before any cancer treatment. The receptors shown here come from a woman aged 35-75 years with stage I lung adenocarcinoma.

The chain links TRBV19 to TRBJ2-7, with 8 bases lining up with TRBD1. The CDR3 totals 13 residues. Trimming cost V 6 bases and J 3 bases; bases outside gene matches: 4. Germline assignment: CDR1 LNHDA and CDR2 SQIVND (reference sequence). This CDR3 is CASSGQGDYEQYF. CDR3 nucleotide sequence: TGTGCCAGTAGCGGACAGGGAGACTACGAGCAGTACTTC.

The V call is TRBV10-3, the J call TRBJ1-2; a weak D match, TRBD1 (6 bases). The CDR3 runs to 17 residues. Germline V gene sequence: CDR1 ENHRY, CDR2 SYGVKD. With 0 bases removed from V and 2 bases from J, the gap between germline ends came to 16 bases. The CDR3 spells CAISESGTNPLNYGYTF. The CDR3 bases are TGTGCCATCAGTGAGTCGGGGACAAACCCCTTGAACTATGGCTACACCTTC.